A single sample gave rise to the 7 T cell receptor beta chains below, sequenced in a study of cytomegalovirus exposure and HLA in healthy donors. 13 Jbeta primers and 60 Vbeta primers were used for the PCR. The assay was immunoSEQ multiplex PCR, and TCRdb's table has in-frame clones only and misses some. The data show 150,000 to 200,000 clones, with about four fifths seen just once and roughly 4.3% held by the top ten. The sample taken for sequencing was PBMCs. Receptors originate from a man aged 45-65 years in good health and CMV-seropositive.

V is TRBV7-9 and J is TRBJ2-1; tentatively, D is TRBD2 (6 bases). Trimming pared 2 bases from V and 0 bases from J, leaving 8 bases between. Germline V gives CDR1 SEHNR, CDR2 FQNEAQ (reference sequence). The CDR3 loop spans 15 amino acids. The CDR3 sequence is CASSLSGVSYNEQFF. The CDR3 DNA reads as TGTGCCAGCAGCTTATCGGGGGTCTCCTACAATGAGCAGTTCTTC.

The chain couples TRBV5-1 to TRBJ2-2, with TRBD1 identical over 7 bases. V shed 4 bases and J 4 bases; nucleotides not matched to a gene: 10. Germline assignment: CDR1 SGHRS and CDR2 YFSETQ. The CDR3 runs to 16 residues. The CDR3 here is CASSHSKTGVTGELFF. For the CDR3, the DNA is TGCGCCAGCAGCCACAGCAAAACAGGGGTCACCGGGGAGCTGTTTTTT.

The chain couples TRBV4-3 to TRBJ2-1; 10 bases agree with TRBD2. The junction had 3 bases not matched to a gene; V was cut back by 6 bases and J by 4 bases. The CDR3 loop spans 14 amino acids. Germline CDR1 is LGHNA and CDR2 is YSLEER. CDR3 sequence: CASSSGGSYNEQFF. The DNA of the CDR3 is TGCGCCAGCAGTAGCGGGGGGAGTTACAATGAGCAGTTCTTC.

The CDR3 region has the DNA TGCGCCAGCAGCCGGGACAGGGAGGATTCACCCCTCCACTTT. This translates into CASSRDREDSPLHF. This rearrangement joins TRBV5-1 to TRBJ1-6, with 9 bases that match TRBD1. The germline CDR1 and CDR2 sequences are SGHRS and YFSETQ. The CDR3 sequence is 14 residues long. J was trimmed by 8 bases and V by 4 bases; bases with no gene match: 4.

The chain links TRBV7-3 to TRBJ2-3; D might be TRBD2 (6 bases). V shed 5 bases and J shed 7 bases, with 13 bases lying between them. CDR1 and CDR2 (germline): SGHTA, FQGTGA. The length of the CDR3 is 13 residues. CDR3 DNA sequence: TGTGCCAGCAGCCAAGGGACTTCCCATACGCAGTATTTT. Its protein is CASSQGTSHTQYF.

The rearrangement uses TRBV2 and TRBJ2-7, with 7 bases fitting TRBD1. The CDR3 is 14 residues long. V lost 5 bases to trimming and J lost 5 bases; unmatched junction nucleotides: 9. Germline V gene data show CDR1 as SNHLY and CDR2 as FYNNEI. The DNA of the CDR3 is TGTGCCAGCAGTCCCGACAGGGTATTAAACGAGCAGTACTTC. It translates to CASSPDRVLNEQYF.

The chain uses TRBV7-6 and TRBJ2-1; the match to TRBD1 covers 9 bases. This CDR3 has 17 residues. J gave up 4 bases and V 4 bases, and 11 bases lay outside the gene matches. Germline V lookup: CDR1 SGHVS, CDR2 FNYEAQ. CDR3: CASSSLGGQGRYNEQFF. The CDR3 coding sequence is TGTGCCAGCAGCTCCCTCGGGGGACAGGGTAGATACAATGAGCAGTTCTTC.